This entry lists 6 T cell receptor beta chains sequenced from one sample in a study of T cell changes during pregnancy in multiple sclerosis. The assay was immunoSEQ multiplex PCR, and TCRdb's table has in-frame clones only and misses some. The sample gives about 77,000 clones, about 93% of which show up once; just over 2.5% is in the top ten. This sample comprised peripheral blood, obtained after pregnancy. Receptors originate from a female donor in good health, enrolled as a control in a pregnancy study.

This chain connects TRBV27 to TRBJ1-2; no clear D gene. Trimming shortened V by 3 bases and J by 5 bases, and 16 bases separated the two germline ends. The CDR3 is made up of 15 amino acids. The V gene's germline CDR1 is MNHEY and CDR2 SMNVEV (reference sequence). CDR3 residues: CASSFGSGPGYGYTF. In DNA, the CDR3 is TGTGCCAGCAGTTTCGGTAGTGGCCCGGGGTATGGCTACACCTTC.

V gene TRBV11-1 combines with J gene TRBJ2-7; perhaps TRBD2 as D (5 bases). There are 13 residues in the CDR3. Germline V gene data show CDR1 as SGHAT and CDR2 as FQDESV (reference sequence). Trimming took off 3 bases at V and 9 bases at J, with 15 bases between the two ends. CDR3 DNA: TGTGCCAGCAGCTTTAACGGAGGTACGGGGCAGTACTTC. Translated: CASSFNGGTGQYF.

This chain connects TRBV5-1 to TRBJ2-1; D possibly corresponds to TRBD2 (5 bases). Germline V lookup: CDR1 SGHRS, CDR2 YFSETQ. V was cut by 3 bases and J by 5 bases, with 12 bases left in between. The CDR3 spans 14 residues. CDR3: CASSSGLGHNEQFF. The CDR3 region has the DNA TGCGCCAGCAGCTCCGGACTTGGCCACAATGAGCAGTTCTTC.

This chain joins TRBV7-9 and TRBJ1-6; D perhaps matches TRBD1 (6 bases). CDR3 length: 13 residues. Trimming removed 7 bases from V and 10 bases from J, with 14 bases in between. Germline V lookup: CDR1 SEHNR, CDR2 FQNEAQ (reference sequence). This CDR3 is CASIGTFASPLHF. The CDR3 DNA reads TGTGCCAGCATCGGGACATTTGCCTCACCCCTCCACTTT.

The chain recombines TRBV2 with TRBJ2-1, with TRBD2 identical over 12 bases. Germline CDR1 reads SNHLY; CDR2 reads FYNNEI. The CDR3 spans 13 residues. The trim removed 10 bases at V and 13 bases at J, leaving 11 bases unmatched. CDR3 loop: CATKRTSGNGQFF. The CDR3, as DNA: TGTGCCACGAAGAGGACTAGCGGGAATGGCCAGTTCTTC.

V and J are TRBV7-3 and TRBJ2-1; D is possibly TRBD2 (5 bases). The V end lost 3 bases, the J end lost 6 bases, and 18 bases lay between the germline ends. Germline CDR1 SGHTA, CDR2 FQGTGA. The CDR3 loop spans 16 amino acids. The CDR3 sequence is CASSFWASGTRNEQFF. The CDR3 DNA sequence: TGTGCCAGCAGCTTCTGGGCGAGCGGCACGCGCAATGAGCAGTTCTTC.